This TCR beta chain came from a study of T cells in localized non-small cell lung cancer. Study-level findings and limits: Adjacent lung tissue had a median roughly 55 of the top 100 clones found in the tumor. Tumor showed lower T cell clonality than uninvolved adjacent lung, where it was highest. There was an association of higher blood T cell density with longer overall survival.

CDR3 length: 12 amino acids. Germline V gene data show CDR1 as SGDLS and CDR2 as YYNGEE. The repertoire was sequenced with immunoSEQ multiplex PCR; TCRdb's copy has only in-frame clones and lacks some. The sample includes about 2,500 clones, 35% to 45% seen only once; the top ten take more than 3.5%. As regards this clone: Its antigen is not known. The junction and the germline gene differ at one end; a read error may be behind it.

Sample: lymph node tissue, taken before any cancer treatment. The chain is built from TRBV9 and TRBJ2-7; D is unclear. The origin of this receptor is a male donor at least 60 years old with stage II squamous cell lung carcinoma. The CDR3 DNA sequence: TGTGCTAGCACCCGATCGGCCTACGAGCAGTACTTC. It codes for CASTRSAYEQYF. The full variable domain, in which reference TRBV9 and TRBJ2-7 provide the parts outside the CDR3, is DSGVTQTPKHLITATGQRVTLRCSPRSGDLSVYWYQQSLDQGLQFLIQYYNGEERAKGNILERFSAQQFPDLHSELNLSSLELGDSALYFCASTRSAYEQYFGPGTRLTVT.